A single sample gave rise to the 30 T cell receptor beta chains below, sequenced in a study of cytomegalovirus exposure and HLA in healthy donors (TCRdb year 2017). The library was made by the immunoSEQ multiplex PCR assay. The multiplex PCR relied on a mix of 60 forward primers for TCR Vbeta segments and 13 reverse primers for TCR Jbeta segments. Entries here come from immuneACCESS through TCRdb and include only in-frame sequences with V and J called. Some clones fail to appear in such tables; in the studies checked, an unresolved V gene covers under half of the shortfall, and the cause of the remainder is unknown. Present in this sample are about 130,000 clones, over 65% of which were seen just once. The ten largest clones represent around 4.1% of the sample. The sequenced sample was PBMCs. Receptors were obtained from a man between 18 and 35 years old in good health and CMV-seropositive.

The CDR3 is CASSPDSGEQYF. The CDR3 DNA sequence: TGTGCCAGCTCACCCGATTCGGGCGAGCAGTACTTC. This chain links TRBV18 with TRBJ2-7; D is unclear. This CDR3 contains 12 residues. Trimming shortened V by 3 bases and J by 6 bases, and 9 bases separated the two germline ends. Germline CDR1 and CDR2: KGHSH and LQKENI.

This clone was counted only a few times. The chain joins TRBV27 to TRBJ1-6; TRBD1 is a possible D gene (6 bases). Per germline, CDR1 MNHEY and CDR2 SMNVEV (reference sequence). The V gene lost 8 bases and the J gene lost 7 bases, with 9 bases spanning the gap. This CDR3 is 12 amino acids long. CDR3 DNA sequence: TGTGCCAGCGGGGACATAAATTCACCCCTCCACTTT. Encoded protein: CASGDINSPLHF.

The CDR3 DNA follows: TGTGCCAGTAGTATTAGGCAGGGGGCAAATCAGCCCCAGCATTTT. Translated: CASSIRQGANQPQHF. V usage is TRBV19 and J usage is TRBJ1-5, with 8 bases that match TRBD1. J was trimmed by 4 bases and V by 3 bases; bases with no gene match: 5. Germline CDR1 reads LNHDA; CDR2 reads SQIVND (reference sequence). CDR3 length equals 15 residues.

The J gene is TRBJ2-5, the V gene TRBV7-3; TRBD2 matches at 11 bases. The CDR3 is 16 amino acids. Trimming cost V 1 base and J 5 bases; bases outside gene matches: 6. CDR1 is SGHTA and CDR2 is FQGTGA in the germline V gene. CDR3 sequence reads: CASSLIGLAGGETQYF. In DNA form, the CDR3 reads TGTGCCAGCAGCTTAATCGGGCTAGCGGGAGGCGAGACCCAGTACTTC.

This chain uses TRBV5-1 with TRBJ2-5, with 8 nucleotides matching TRBD2. This CDR3 has 16 residues. In germline, CDR1 is SGHRS, CDR2 YFSETQ. V lost 0 bases, J lost 4 bases, and 8 bases stayed unmatched. CDR3 loop: CASSLGTSGLIETQYF. The CDR3 DNA follows: TGCGCCAGCAGCTTGGGAACTAGCGGTTTAATAGAGACCCAGTACTTC. Using reference TRBV5-1 and TRBJ2-5 for the parts outside the CDR3, the full variable domain is KAGVTQTPRYLIKTRGQQVTLSCSPISGHRSVSWYQQTPGQGLQFLFEYFSETQRNKGNFPGRFSGRQFSNSRSEMNVSTLELGDSALYLCASSLGTSGLIETQYFGPGTRLLVL.

This clone showed up just once. The CDR3 protein is CASSVFNEQFF. The CDR3 bases are TGTGCCAGCAGTGTCTTCAATGAGCAGTTCTTC. This rearrangement joins TRBV2 to TRBJ2-1; D uncertain. The CDR3 contains 11 residues. Germline CDR1 and CDR2: SNHLY and FYNNEI. Trimming cost V 4 bases and J 6 bases, with 4 bases left between them.

The gene calls are TRBV25-1 and TRBJ2-2, with D unresolved. The CDR3 extends over 12 amino acids. The V gene's germline CDR1 is MGHDK and CDR2 SYGVNS. V was pared by 4 bases and J by 8 bases, with 8 bases between. The DNA of the CDR3 is TGTGCCAGCAGTGTGCCTCAGGGGGAGCTGTTTTTT. As protein: CASSVPQGELFF.

The chain uses TRBV7-6 and TRBJ1-2; 7 nucleotides line up with TRBD1. This CDR3 contains 14 residues. Trimming at V came to 2 bases and at J to 6 bases, leaving 6 bases not matched to a gene. Germline CDR1 and CDR2: SGHVS and FNYEAQ. The CDR3 loop is CASSLTDRDHGYTF. Written as DNA, the CDR3 is TGTGCCAGCAGCTTAACCGACAGGGATCATGGCTACACCTTC.

The CDR3 loop reads CAWSVQGAKRETQYF. For the CDR3, the DNA is TGTGCCTGGAGTGTTCAGGGGGCGAAAAGAGAGACCCAGTACTTC. V and J are TRBV30 and TRBJ2-5, with TRBD1 identical over 8 bases. The CDR3 loop spans 15 amino acids. Looked up from germline, CDR1 is GTSNPN and CDR2 is SVGIG (reference sequence). J gave up 4 bases and V 0 bases, and 7 bases lay outside the gene matches.

This chain links TRBV6-6 with TRBJ1-2; D is unclear. The CDR3 length is 11 residues. Trimming left V 10 bases short and J 2 bases short, with 8 bases between. Germline CDR1 MNHNY, CDR2 SVGAGI (reference sequence). This chain's CDR3 is CATRRNYGYTF. The CDR3 bases are TGTGCCACCCGGAGAAACTATGGCTACACCTTC.

V usage is TRBV28 and J usage is TRBJ2-7, with TRBD2 as a possible D gene (6 bases). Germline V lookup: CDR1 MDHEN, CDR2 SYDVKM. This CDR3 comprises 15 residues. Between the trimmed V and J ends, which lost 4 bases and 6 bases, there was a span of 19 bases. The chain's CDR3 is CASSSLGGWESEQYF. The CDR3 DNA sequence: TGTGCCAGCAGTTCTTTAGGAGGGTGGGAGAGCGAGCAGTACTTC.

This clone was seen a handful of times. The chain links TRBV2 to TRBJ2-7; D may be TRBD1 (6 bases). Trimming shortened V by 7 bases and J by 4 bases, and 11 bases separated the two germline ends. Germline V gene data show CDR1 as SNHLY and CDR2 as FYNNEI. The CDR3 covers 12 residues. The CDR3, as DNA: TGTGCCAGCAATCCACAGGGATACGAGCAGTACTTC. It codes for CASNPQGYEQYF.

V and J are TRBV4-3 and TRBJ1-2; D gene ambiguous. Per germline, CDR1 LGHNA and CDR2 YSLEER. The CDR3 spans 17 residues. V lost 2 bases and J 3 bases, leaving 19 bases between the germline ends. CDR3 sequence reads: CASSQYWITNRDYGYTF. CDR3 coding DNA: TGCGCCAGCAGCCAATACTGGATAACCAACCGGGACTATGGCTACACCTTC.

V gene TRBV7-2 combines with J gene TRBJ2-1; the match to TRBD2 covers 10 bases. CDR1 is SGHTA, CDR2 FQGNSA, per germline. The CDR3 length is 15 residues. The J segment lost 5 bases and the V segment lost 4 bases, leaving 5 bases of the junction unmatched. In DNA form, the CDR3 reads TGTGCCAGCAGCTCTCGTGGACTAGCGGACAATGAGCAGTTCTTC. As protein: CASSSRGLADNEQFF. The complete variable domain, with remaining parts taken from reference TRBV7-2 and TRBJ2-1, reads GAGVSQSPSNKVTEKGKDVELRCDPISGHTALYWYRQSLGQGLEFLIYFQGNSAPDKSGLPSDRFSAERTGGSVSTLTIQRTQQEDSAVYLCASSSRGLADNEQFFGPGTRLTVL.

In this sample, this clone turned up a few times. The rearrangement uses TRBV25-1 and TRBJ1-2; tentatively, D is TRBD1 (6 bases). Trimming took 4 bases from V and 5 from J, leaving 8 bases between them. From germline, CDR1 is MGHDK and CDR2 SYGVNS. The CDR3 covers 12 residues. The chain's CDR3 is CASSVTGYGYTF. The DNA for the CDR3 is TGTGCCAGCAGTGTGACAGGATATGGCTACACCTTC.

Concerning this clone: The conserved phenylalanine or tryptophan normally closing the CDR3 is absent here, so this likely arose from a read error. This chain uses TRBV4-1 with TRBJ1-2; D possibly corresponds to TRBD1 (6 bases). The germline gives CDR1 MGHRA, CDR2 YSYEKL. This CDR3 contains 17 residues. V shed 0 bases and J shed 4 bases, with 18 bases lying between them. CDR3 amino acids: CASSQDRGGAGAYGYTL. DNA of the CDR3: TGCGCCAGCAGCCAAGACCGAGGGGGGGCAGGAGCCTATGGCTACACCCTC.

The chain links TRBV10-3 to TRBJ2-7, with D perhaps TRBD1 (5 bases). Trimming took off 0 bases at V and 5 bases at J, with 20 bases between the two ends. The CDR3 loop spans 17 amino acids. Germline CDR1 is ENHRY and CDR2 is SYGVKD. The CDR3 nucleotides are TGTGCCATCAGTGAGTCTGGGATGAGGTACAGGTTTAACGAGCAGTACTTC. It codes for CAISESGMRYRFNEQYF.

The V gene is TRBV7-9, the J gene TRBJ2-7; 8 bases map to TRBD1. Unmatched junction bases numbered 22, after V lost 5 bases and J lost 4 bases. The CDR3 consists of 19 residues. CDR1 SEHNR and CDR2 FQNEAQ come from the germline V gene (reference sequence). As DNA, the CDR3 is TGTGCCAGCAGCGGGGATCCGGGACAGGCGATCCCAAGAAGTTACGAGCAGTACTTC. It is translated as CASSGDPGQAIPRSYEQYF.

The rearrangement joins TRBV30 to TRBJ1-1; no firm D call. The CDR3 is 13 residues long. Trimming took off 4 bases at V and 4 bases at J, with 13 bases between the two ends. Germline CDR1 and CDR2: GTSNPN and SVGIG (reference sequence). CDR3 in DNA: TGTGCCTGGAAGGAACGGGGAGCCACTGAAGCTTTCTTT. It is translated as CAWKERGATEAFF.

V is TRBV5-4 and J is TRBJ2-2; D is ambiguous. The CDR3 contains 12 residues. The germline V gene has CDR1 SGHNT and CDR2 YYREEE (reference sequence). The V end was cut by 2 bases, the J end by 6 bases, with 5 bases between. The CDR3 region has the DNA TGTGCCAGCAGCTTCCGTCCCGGGGAGCTGTTTTTT. This translates into CASSFRPGELFF. The whole variable domain, filled in from reference TRBV5-4 and TRBJ2-2, reads ETGVTQSPTHLIKTRGQQVTLRCSSQSGHNTVSWYQQALGQGPQFIFQYYREEENGRGNFPPRFSGLQFPNYSSELNVNALELDDSALYLCASSFRPGELFFGEGSRLTVL.

The chain uses TRBV7-6 and TRBJ2-1, with D possibly matching TRBD2 (6 bases). Germline V gene data show CDR1 as SGHVS and CDR2 as FNYEAQ. This CDR3 is 13 amino acids long. V gave up 3 bases and J gave up 8 bases, with 11 bases separating them. The CDR3 nucleotides read TGTGCCAGCAGCTTCTCCGGAGGGTATGAGCAGTTCTTC. Translated: CASSFSGGYEQFF.

This clone appeared once. The chain combines TRBV10-3 with TRBJ1-1; 7 nucleotides align to TRBD1. CDR3 length: 15 residues. Per the germline V gene, CDR1 is ENHRY and CDR2 is SYGVKD. V trimming: 8 bases; J trimming: 0 bases; junction bases outside the gene matches: 9. This CDR3 reads CAIRQGDLLNTEAFF. CDR3 DNA: TGTGCCATCCGCCAGGGGGACCTACTGAACACTGAAGCTTTCTTT.

The count of this clone is one. The gene calls are TRBV7-2 and TRBJ1-6; D is ambiguous. V was clipped by 3 bases and J by 7 bases, with 19 bases between them. The CDR3 sequence is 17 residues long. Looked up from germline, CDR1 is SGHTA and CDR2 is FQGNSA. CDR3 in DNA: TGTGCCAGCAGCTTTTATGGTTGGGCTTCATCAAATTCACCCCTCCACTTT. It specifies CASSFYGWASSNSPLHF.

The chain uses TRBV5-1 and TRBJ2-7; the match to TRBD1 covers 8 bases. Trimming removed 3 bases from V and 5 bases from J; junction bases left unmatched: 10. Per the germline V gene, CDR1 is SGHRS and CDR2 is YFSETQ. The CDR3 has 15 residues. The CDR3 here is CASSSEGQERDEQYF. As DNA, the CDR3 is TGCGCCAGCAGCTCCGAGGGACAGGAGAGGGACGAGCAGTACTTC.

This clone came up once. The J gene is TRBJ2-7, the V gene TRBV6-5, with 11 bases matching TRBD2. Germline CDR1 is MNHEY and CDR2 is SVGAGI. The CDR3 is 15 residues long. With V trimmed by 4 bases and J by 7 bases, 9 bases remained unmatched. This CDR3 reads CASSSLTSGTVEQYF. The CDR3 DNA sequence: TGTGCCAGCAGTTCTCTGACTAGCGGGACGGTAGAGCAGTACTTC.

This chain links TRBV28 with TRBJ1-5; D perhaps matches TRBD1 (5 bases). Germline-derived CDR1 and CDR2 are MDHEN and SYDVKM. The CDR3 is 14 amino acids. The V end was cut by 0 bases, the J end by 7 bases, with 10 bases between. The DNA of the CDR3 is TGTGCCAGCAGTTTATGGCAGGGTGACCAGCCCCAGCATTTT. This gives the protein CASSLWQGDQPQHF. The variable domain in full, with the rest retrieved from reference TRBV28 and TRBJ1-5, is DVKVTQSSRYLVKRTGEKVFLECVQDMDHENMFWYRQDPGLGLRLIYFSYDVKMKEKGDIPEGYSVSREKKERFSLILESASTNQTSMYLCASSLWQGDQPQHFGDGTRLSIL.

The chain uses TRBV9 and TRBJ1-4; D gene ambiguous. The V end lost 3 bases, the J end lost 8 bases, and 14 bases lay between the germline ends. Germline V gene data show CDR1 as SGDLS and CDR2 as YYNGEE. This CDR3 region has 14 residues. DNA of the CDR3: TGTGCCAGCAGCGAGGCCCCGGGAGAAGAAAAACTGTTTTTT. Translation: CASSEAPGEEKLFF.

V is TRBV23-1 and J is TRBJ2-1; D possibly corresponds to TRBD2 (6 bases). TRBV23-1 is marked as an open reading frame, function uncertain. Trimming removed 2 bases from V and 4 bases from J, with 15 bases in between. The length of the CDR3 is 16 residues. Here the CDR3 reads CASSQRRAGEYNEQFF. The DNA of the CDR3 is TGCGCCAGCAGTCAACGTAGAGCGGGTGAGTACAATGAGCAGTTCTTC.

This clone was picked up a small number of times. The chain is built from TRBV13 and TRBJ2-7, with 8 bases that match TRBD2. CDR3 length: 17 amino acids. The germline gives CDR1 PRHDT, CDR2 FYEKMQ (reference sequence). The trim removed 5 bases at V and 7 bases at J, leaving 19 bases unmatched. DNA of the CDR3: TGTGCCAGCAGCCTCCAAACTACTAGCGGTAGCCAGGGAGAGCAGTACTTC. This translates into CASSLQTTSGSQGEQYF.

A single count supports this clone. The chain recombines TRBV4-1 with TRBJ1-4; 9 bases line up with TRBD1. CDR1 and CDR2 (germline): MGHRA, YSYEKL. After removal of 4 bases from V and 5 bases from J, the junction contained 14 bases not matched to a gene. This CDR3 is 18 amino acids long. CDR3 protein: CASSLPGTGKGSNEKLFF. The CDR3 DNA follows: TGCGCCAGCAGCCTTCCCGGGACAGGGAAAGGTTCGAATGAAAAACTGTTTTTT.